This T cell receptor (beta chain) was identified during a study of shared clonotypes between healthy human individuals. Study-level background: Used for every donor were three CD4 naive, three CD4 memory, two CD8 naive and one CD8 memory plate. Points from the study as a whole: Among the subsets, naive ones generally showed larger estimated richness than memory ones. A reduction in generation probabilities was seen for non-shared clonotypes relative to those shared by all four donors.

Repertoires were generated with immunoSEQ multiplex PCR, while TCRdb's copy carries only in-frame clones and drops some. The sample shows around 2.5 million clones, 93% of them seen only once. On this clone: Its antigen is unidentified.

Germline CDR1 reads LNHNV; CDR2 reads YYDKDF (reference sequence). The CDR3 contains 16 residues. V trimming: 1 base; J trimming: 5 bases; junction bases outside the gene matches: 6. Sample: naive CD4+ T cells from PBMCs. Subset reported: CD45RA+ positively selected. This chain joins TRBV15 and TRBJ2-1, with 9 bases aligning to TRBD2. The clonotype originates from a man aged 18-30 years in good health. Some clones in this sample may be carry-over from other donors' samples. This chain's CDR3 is CATSRAPGLAHNEQFF. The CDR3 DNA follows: TGTGCCACCAGCAGAGCTCCGGGACTAGCTCACAATGAGCAGTTCTTC.